This T cell receptor beta chain was sequenced for a study of T cell responses to AZD1222 COVID-19 vaccine (dated by TCRdb to the early 2020s). The study in broad terms: AZD1222 recipients with second doses at about 4 weeks or about 12 weeks were pooled, because spike-specific TCR depth and breadth did not differ between schedules. Enrollment into the trials was organized by age into subgroups of 18-55, 56-69 and 70-plus years, and those subgroups contained 148, 28 and 57 TCR-sequenced participants, respectively. TCR sequencing covered roughly 230 trial participants: 207 given two doses of AZD1222 and 26 given two doses of MenACWY control vaccine.

This clone occurred once. Its target antigen remains unknown. Base qualities are not provided; no much larger clone lies one nucleotide away. The study at large found these results: Participants were mostly white British and included more females than males, and it was suggested by the authors that clonal diversity may have been underestimated. Conclusions about previously exposed vaccinees are limited because only six or seven AZD1222 recipients were SARS-CoV-2 seropositive at baseline. The 56-69-year group was small, and its depth increase did not reach significance, likely because of low power. Because no samples from the day 14 peak response were available, repertoires could be characterized only after the peak T cell response. The vaccine-associated CD4 TCRs covered the entire spike protein, and the dominant responses fell in regions 160-218 and 743-854. Reportedly, almost half of the unique spike-specific TCRs recognized epitopes lying outside the regions that are mutated in the B.1.351 and B.1.1.7 variants. After two AZD1222 doses, both the breadth and the depth of spike-specific TCRs were significantly higher than at day 0 and than in MenACWY recipients.

The CDR3 starts with the cysteine, ends with the phenylalanine, and has 13 residues. Only the CDR3 part of the read is kept: 39 bases, read in frame from the first base. V gives up 1 base and J gives up 7 bases, and the segment between their germline ends measures 10 bases. The germline V gene encodes CDR1 SNHLY and CDR2 FYNNEI. The CDR3 regions of human TCRbeta chains were analyzed by immunosequencing. The authors' analysis ran thus. Repertoire TCRs were matched against a reference library of SARS-CoV-2-specific TCRs generated with the MIRA antigen-specificity platform. Breadth was defined as the fraction of unique TCRs that were SARS-CoV-2-associated, and depth was defined as the fraction of total T cells that were SARS-CoV-2-associated. Using the MIRA data, each spike-specific TCR was mapped to the spike region that the TCR reacts to and placed in a CD4 or CD8 class. Log10-transformed breadth and depth values were compared by one-way ANOVA with Sidak's multiple comparisons tests. TCRdb limited this immuneACCESS table to in-frame rearrangements with V and J called. A share of clones is missing; checked studies link under half to unresolved V genes, and the rest is unexplained. V, J and clone size are taken as reported in that table, and D and trimming were inferred from the DNA itself. Within this sample are some 110,000 clones, with about nine tenths of them counted one time only. Roughly a sixth of the sample is in the top ten clones.

In light of the paper, this sample's time point label describes: baseline before first vaccination. Vaccinee samples were obtained from the UK trials COV001 and COV002, which included a single-blind randomized controlled phase 2/3 trial of AZD1222 (ChAdOx1 nCoV-19) in healthy adults. For TCRbeta chain sequencing, PBMC samples were collected from trial participants at day 0 and at day 28 after the second dose. The receptor was derived from an adult in good health. The chain was built from TRBV2 and TRBJ1-2, with no confident D gene call. The sequencing here drew on peripheral blood, taken on day 0 of AZD1222 vaccination. The DNA sequence follows: TGTGCCAGCAGTGAAGACAGTCAGACTGGCTACACCTTC. The translation is CASSEDSQTGYTF.